This TCR beta chain was captured in a study of blood T cell repertoires in COVID-19. Study information: PBMCs, B-cell-depleted T cells, or T cells provided the cDNA or gDNA that made up the material.

Participants were aged about 18 to 90 years, lived in some 23 US areas, and enrolled virtually. Cohort assignment relied on participant-reported clinical history. Recovered status in Cohort 3 required two negative PCRs, clearance, or symptom resolution. CDR3 length: 18 amino acids. Germline V CDR1 and CDR2: SEHNR, FQNEAQ (reference sequence). V lost 4 bases, J lost 0 bases, and 9 bases stayed unmatched. Data came from immunoSEQ multiplex PCR; TCRdb stores just in-frame clones and leaves some out. The sample carries hundreds of thousands of clones, about 90% recorded once. The sample comprised PBMCs or T cells enriched from blood (not recorded which). The TCR originated in a woman aged 25 to 39 who had recovered from COVID-19. V usage is TRBV7-9 and J usage is TRBJ2-3; 11 bases are a match to TRBD2. CDR3 coding DNA: TGTGCCAGCAGCTCCAAAAAGACTAGCGGGGATAGCACAGATACGCAGTATTTT. Translated, it gives CASSSKKTSGDSTDTQYF.